Listed here are 23 T cell receptor beta chains from one sample, sequenced in a study of control samples from healthy donors and cancer patients. Data came from immunoSEQ multiplex PCR; TCRdb stores just in-frame clones and leaves some out. This sample has a few thousand clones, with 78% found just once. Material: formalin-fixed, paraffin-embedded tissue. Source of these receptors: a male donor with melanoma.

The chain is built from TRBV29-1 and TRBJ2-5; D is possibly TRBD2 (5 bases). Trimming cost V 4 bases and J 7 bases, with 13 bases left between them. The germline V gene has CDR1 SQVTM and CDR2 ANQGSEA. The CDR3 loop spans 12 amino acids. CDR3 sequence: CSVARDGVTQYF. The CDR3 DNA follows: TGCAGCGTTGCGAGGGATGGAGTGACCCAGTACTTC.

The J gene is TRBJ2-6, the V gene TRBV14; 10 nucleotides line up with TRBD2. The CDR3 has 17 residues. The ends lost 3 bases at V and 0 bases at J; junction bases unmatched: 2. Germline CDR1 reads SGHDN; CDR2 reads FVKESK. The CDR3 DNA sequence: TGTGCCAGCAGCCATTCTAGCGGGAGCTCTGGGGCCAACGTCCTGACTTTC. This sequence encodes CASSHSSGSSGANVLTF.

The chain is built from TRBV12-3 or TRBV12-4 and TRBJ1-2; D is undetermined. V gave up 7 bases and J gave up 4 bases, with 13 bases separating them. The CDR3 is 13 amino acids. The CDR3 DNA follows: TGTGCCAGCAATGACGCCGCAACCTATGGCTACACCTTC. It codes for CASNDAATYGYTF.

The rearrangement uses TRBV4-2 and TRBJ2-2, with D uncertain. Germline lookup yields CDR1 LGHNA and CDR2 YNFKEQ. V lost 5 bases and J 2 bases, leaving 9 bases between the germline ends. The CDR3 extends over 14 amino acids. The DNA for the CDR3 is TGTGCCAGCAGCGTTTCAGAAAACACCGGGGAGCTGTTTTTT. As protein: CASSVSENTGELFF.

The rearrangement links TRBV7-3 to TRBJ2-1; 10 bases agree with TRBD2. V gave up 5 bases and J gave up 7 bases; unmatched junction bases: 11. Germline CDR1 reads SGHTA; CDR2 reads FQGTGA. The CDR3 covers 16 residues. CDR3 region: CASSIDGASGRNEQFF. CDR3 sequence (DNA): TGTGCCAGCAGCATTGACGGGGCTAGCGGGAGAAATGAGCAGTTCTTC.

The chain has TRBV29-1 and TRBJ1-1; D is uncertain. CDR3 size: 13 residues. Germline CDR1 is SQVTM and CDR2 is ANQGSEA. V dropped 5 bases and J dropped 0 bases, with 10 bases sitting between them. As DNA, the CDR3 is TGCAGCGTTCTGACGGTCATGAACACTGAAGCTTTCTTT. It yields the protein CSVLTVMNTEAFF. The variable domain in full, with the rest retrieved from reference TRBV29-1 and TRBJ1-1, is SAVISQKPSRDICQRGTSLTIQCQVDSQVTMMFWYRQQPGQSLTLIATANQGSEATYESGFVIDKFPISRPNLTFSTLTVSNMSPEDSSIYLCSVLTVMNTEAFFGQGTRLTVV.

J is TRBJ2-1 and V is TRBV5-6; TRBD1 might be the D (7 bases). Germline CDR1 is SGHDT and CDR2 is YYEEEE. This CDR3 comprises 15 residues. V shed 3 bases and J shed 3 bases, with 13 bases lying between them. CDR3 protein: CASSSGDRYYNEQFF. Here the CDR3 DNA reads TGTGCCAGCAGCTCGGGGGACAGATACTACAATGAGCAGTTCTTC.

The chain recombines TRBV2 with TRBJ1-6, with 7 bases matching TRBD1. Germline V CDR1 and CDR2: SNHLY, FYNNEI. V lost 1 base to trimming and J lost 8 bases; unmatched junction nucleotides: 2. The CDR3 consists of 14 residues. The CDR3 DNA is TGTGCCAGCAGTGAAGACAGGGGATATTCACCCCTCCACTTT. Protein sequence: CASSEDRGYSPLHF.

The rearrangement links TRBV19 to TRBJ1-5; D may be TRBD1 (6 bases). V was trimmed by 6 bases and J by 0 bases, leaving 15 bases between them. The germline V gene has CDR1 LNHDA and CDR2 SQIVND (reference sequence). This CDR3 is built from 16 residues. The DNA for the CDR3 is TGTGCCAGTAGAAAACAGGGTCGGGATAGCAATCAGCCCCAGCATTTT. It encodes CASRKQGRDSNQPQHF.

The J gene is TRBJ2-2, the V gene TRBV27, with D possibly TRBD2 on 5 matching bases. The CDR3 has 14 amino acids. Germline-derived CDR1 and CDR2 are MNHEY and SMNVEV (reference sequence). V was shortened by 2 bases and J by 6 bases, with 10 bases between the two germline ends. Here the CDR3 DNA reads TGTGCCAGCAGTTTAGGCGGACTGGCCGGGGAGCTGTTTTTT. Translating it yields CASSLGGLAGELFF.

This chain connects TRBV4-1 to TRBJ2-5, with 9 bases aligning to TRBD2. The CDR3 length is 15 residues. From germline, CDR1 is MGHRA and CDR2 YSYEKL. V dropped 4 bases and J dropped 4; count of bases not matched to a gene: 7. The CDR3 here is CASSPVSGSGETQYF. CDR3 sequence (DNA): TGCGCCAGCAGCCCCGTTAGCGGGAGTGGAGAGACCCAGTACTTC.

This sequence joins TRBV3-1 (or the pseudogene TRBV3-2) and TRBJ1-2, with 9 bases aligning to TRBD1. The trim removed 4 bases at V and 3 bases at J, leaving 6 bases unmatched. The germline V gene encodes CDR1 LGHDT and CDR2 YNNKEL (reference sequence). The CDR3 spans 15 residues. The CDR3 loop reads CASSRLRTGDYGYTF. For the CDR3, the DNA is TGTGCCAGCAGCCGCCTACGGACAGGGGACTATGGCTACACCTTC.

This clone was recorded only once. The V call is TRBV27, the J call TRBJ1-5; possibly TRBD1 for D (6 bases). Trimming removed 5 bases at V and 2 bases at J, with 13 bases between. Germline CDR1 MNHEY, CDR2 SMNVEV (reference sequence). The length of the CDR3 is 15 residues. CDR3 bases: TGTGCCAGCAGTACAACAGGGTGGGGCAATCAGCCCCAGCATTTT. This codes for CASSTTGWGNQPQHF.

The V call is TRBV28, the J call TRBJ1-1, with D perhaps TRBD1 (5 bases). The V gene's germline CDR1 is MDHEN and CDR2 SYDVKM. The CDR3 runs to 14 residues. V lost 6 bases and J lost 1, with 12 bases in between. CDR3 sequence (DNA): TGTGCCAGCAGACCAGTGGGGCGGAACACTGAAGCTTTCTTT. Encoded protein: CASRPVGRNTEAFF.

J is TRBJ1-1 and V is TRBV7-9, with D possibly being TRBD1 (5 bases). Germline CDR1 reads SEHNR; CDR2 reads FQNEAQ (reference sequence). This CDR3 spans 14 amino acids. Trimming stripped 5 bases from V and 1 base from J, with 11 bases between. CDR3 loop: CASSHQTENTEAFF. The CDR3 DNA sequence: TGTGCCAGCAGCCACCAGACAGAGAACACTGAAGCTTTCTTT.

This chain connects TRBV6-1 to TRBJ2-1, with 11 bases matching TRBD2. V shed 4 bases, J shed 1 base, and the junction held 0 bases outside the gene matches. Germline assignment: CDR1 MNHNS and CDR2 SASEGT. The CDR3 spans 15 residues. CDR3 protein: CASSGTSGSYNEQFF. As DNA, the CDR3 is TGTGCCAGCAGTGGGACTAGCGGGTCCTACAATGAGCAGTTCTTC.

The chain is built from TRBV5-1 and TRBJ2-1, with 9 bases matching TRBD2. CDR3 length: 18 residues. The germline V gene encodes CDR1 SGHRS and CDR2 YFSETQ. The V segment lost 0 bases and the J segment 5 bases; nucleotides outside the gene matches: 12. CDR3 in amino acids: CASSLVPFVAGGNNEQFF. DNA of the CDR3: TGCGCCAGCAGCTTGGTACCGTTTGTGGCGGGAGGGAACAATGAGCAGTTCTTC.

This clone occurred once. The J gene is TRBJ2-1, the V gene TRBV3-1 (or the pseudogene TRBV3-2); 7 bases fit TRBD2. CDR1 and CDR2 (germline): LGHDT, YNNKEL (reference sequence). After removal of 4 bases from V and 4 bases from J, the junction contained 4 bases not matched to a gene. The CDR3 covers 14 residues. The CDR3 spells CASSREGHYNEQFF. CDR3 nucleotides: TGTGCCAGCAGCCGGGAGGGCCATTACAATGAGCAGTTCTTC.

The rearrangement uses TRBV27 and TRBJ2-2; TRBD2 matches 9 bases. The CDR3 has 15 residues. Trimming removed 9 bases from V and 6 bases from J; junction bases left unmatched: 11. Looked up from germline, CDR1 is MNHEY and CDR2 is SMNVEV (reference sequence). The CDR3 region has the DNA TGTGCCAGTCTTCTTACTAGCGGGTATCCCGGGGAGCTGTTTTTT. Protein: CASLLTSGYPGELFF.

The rearrangement joins TRBV19 to TRBJ2-2, with D perhaps TRBD1 (6 bases). V was clipped by 5 bases and J by 3 bases, with 13 bases between them. CDR1 LNHDA and CDR2 SQIVND come from the germline V gene (reference sequence). There are 15 residues in the CDR3. The CDR3 DNA reads TGTGCCAGTAGTTCCGGGACACTTCACACCGGGGAGCTGTTTTTT. Translation gives CASSSGTLHTGELFF.

The chain couples TRBV9 to TRBJ2-5; the match to TRBD2 covers 8 bases. Per germline, CDR1 SGDLS and CDR2 YYNGEE. This CDR3 comprises 17 residues. Trimming cost V 0 bases and J 2 bases; bases outside gene matches: 9. The CDR3 region is CASSVGLAGRGQETQYF. CDR3 nucleotide sequence: TGTGCCAGCAGCGTAGGGCTAGCGGGTCGGGGACAAGAGACCCAGTACTTC.

This clone has a handful of counts. The chain has TRBV7-9 and TRBJ2-5; a weak D match, TRBD2 (6 bases). The germline CDR1 and CDR2 sequences are SEHNR and FQNEAQ (reference sequence). V dropped 10 bases and J dropped 5 bases, with 17 bases sitting between them. The length of the CDR3 is 13 residues. The CDR3 nucleotides are TGTGCCACACCCGGGGCTGGAGGGGAGACCCAGTACTTC. Protein: CATPGAGGETQYF.

This chain connects TRBV6-5 to TRBJ2-1, with TRBD2 identical over 9 bases. J was trimmed by 2 bases and V by 2 bases; bases with no gene match: 1. CDR1 is MNHEY and CDR2 is SVGAGI in the germline V gene. CDR3 length equals 15 residues. The CDR3 here is CASSYASGTYNEQFF. The CDR3 DNA reads as TGTGCCAGCAGTTACGCTAGCGGGACCTACAATGAGCAGTTCTTC.